This T cell receptor (beta chain) stems from a study of cytomegalovirus exposure and HLA in healthy donors. Note on this clone: Antigen: not known.

CDR1 and CDR2 (germline): SGHAT, FQDESV (reference sequence). The ends lost 5 bases at V and 6 bases at J; junction bases unmatched: 8. The CDR3 length is 16 residues. PCR involved 60 Vbeta and 13 Jbeta primers. Clones were sequenced by immunoSEQ multiplex PCR, and TCRdb holds only the in-frame ones, with some missing. The sample has approximately 110,000 clones, roughly 81% seen once. Whole-study findings and limits: An observed cluster of highly shared sequence variants was recorded as a likely sequencing artifact. A reported reduction in N-insertions relative to the roughly 610-donor mean was seen in an Asian-associated ancestry cluster in a later analysis.

This chain joins TRBV11-1 and TRBJ2-2; TRBD2 matches 11 bases. The sequenced sample consisted of PBMCs. This clonotype was sampled from a woman in her 30s in good health and CMV-seronegative. CDR3 nucleotides: TGTGCCAGCAGCCACCTTAGCGGGAGGGTTCCCGGGGAGCTGTTTTTT. As protein: CASSHLSGRVPGELFF. The full variable domain, completed using reference TRBV11-1 and TRBJ2-2, is EAEVAQSPRYKITEKSQAVAFWCDPISGHATLYWYRQILGQGPELLVQFQDESVVDDSQLPKDRFSAERLKGVDSTLKIQPAELGDSAMYLCASSHLSGRVPGELFFGEGSRLTVL.